The 14 T cell receptor beta chains presented below share a single source sample, sequenced in a study of molecular identifiers for immune sequencing clone quantification. From the PCR reads, TCRdb called clonotypes with MiXCR, one entry per CDR3 protein. The sample consists of some 96,000 distinct CDR3 sequences, around 24% of them appearing once. Material for sequencing was naive CD8+ T cells from blood, with Jurkat cell RNA spiked in. This sample's subset: FACS-sorted CD8+CD4-CCR7+CD45RA+ naive T cells. The receptors derive from a human donor in good health. Some libraries in this study had Jurkat cell RNA spiked in.

This clonotype was counted a few times. The V gene is TRBV7-9, the J gene TRBJ1-4; 8 bases map to TRBD1. CDR3 length: 14 amino acids. Germline lookup yields CDR1 SEHNR and CDR2 FQNEAQ (reference sequence). V shed 3 bases and J 7 bases; nucleotides not matched to a gene: 4. The CDR3 reads CASSFTGGGEKLFF. Here the CDR3 DNA reads TGTGCCAGCAGCTTTACAGGGGGGGGTGAAAAACTGTTTTTT.

In its sample, this clonotype was seen many times. The chain employs TRBV11-2 and TRBJ2-1; 8 bases match TRBD1. V lost 5 bases to trimming and J lost 1 base; unmatched junction nucleotides: 4. Germline CDR1 is SGHAT and CDR2 is FQNNGV. CDR3 length: 15 residues. The CDR3 DNA sequence: TGTGCCAGCAGCCCACAGGGGGAATCCTACAATGAGCAGTTCTTC. The encoded protein is CASSPQGESYNEQFF.

This clonotype was detected ten times or more. The chain uses TRBV9 and TRBJ1-5; D not certain. Trimming removed 0 bases at V and 7 bases at J, with 14 bases between. This CDR3 has 15 amino acids. Germline CDR1 SGDLS, CDR2 YYNGEE. The CDR3 sequence: CASSVAGGMGQPQHF. For the CDR3, the DNA is TGTGCCAGCAGCGTAGCAGGTGGGATGGGACAGCCCCAGCATTTT. Full variable domain (remainder filled in from reference TRBV9 and TRBJ1-5): DSGVTQTPKHLITATGQRVTLRCSPRSGDLSVYWYQQSLDQGLQFLIQYYNGEERAKGNILERFSAQQFPDLHSELNLSSLELGDSALYFCASSVAGGMGQPQHFGDGTRLSIL.

This clonotype has at least ten counts. V and J are TRBV6-7 and TRBJ2-4, with D maybe TRBD1 (6 bases). TRBV6-7 is filed as an ORF, its function uncertain. The germline V and J ends were trimmed by 6 bases and 2 bases, with 11 bases remaining between them. This CDR3 contains 14 residues. DNA of the CDR3: TGTGCCAGCAGAACACAGGGAACCAAAAACATTCAGTACTTC. This encodes CASRTQGTKNIQYF.

This chain uses TRBV30 with TRBJ1-6; D not certain. Germline assignment: CDR1 GTSNPN and CDR2 SVGIG (reference sequence). The V and J ends lost 0 bases and 6 bases respectively, with 9 bases between them. The CDR3 is made up of 14 amino acids. CDR3 sequence: CAWSVRQTNSPLHF. CDR3 nucleotides: TGTGCCTGGAGTGTCAGGCAGACTAATTCACCCCTCCACTTT.

This clonotype was counted between two and nine times. The chain has TRBV20-1 and TRBJ2-7; TRBD1 agrees at 7 bases. Germline loops: CDR1 DFQATT, CDR2 SNEGSKA (reference sequence). This CDR3 has 15 amino acids. V lost 2 bases to trimming and J lost 0 bases; unmatched junction nucleotides: 7. CDR3: CSARHRDRNSYEQYF. Written as DNA, the CDR3 is TGCAGTGCTAGACACCGGGACAGAAACTCCTACGAGCAGTACTTC.

The V and J genes are TRBV20-1 and TRBJ2-3; D tentatively fits TRBD1 or TRBD2 (5 bases each). The CDR3 totals 11 residues. Germline V gene data show CDR1 as DFQATT and CDR2 as SNEGSKA (reference sequence). Trimming pared 4 bases from V and 9 bases from J, leaving 11 bases between. Here the CDR3 reads CSATVRGTQYF. The CDR3 nucleotides read TGCAGTGCTACAGTTCGGGGCACGCAGTATTTT.

There are many counts of this clonotype. This chain joins TRBV11-2 and TRBJ2-1; 7 positions match TRBD1. The CDR3 covers 16 residues. Germline values: CDR1 SGHAT, CDR2 FQNNGV. J lost 3 bases, V lost 3 bases, and 8 bases had no gene match. The CDR3 here is CASSFYPRDSYNEQFF. The CDR3 coding sequence is TGTGCCAGCAGCTTCTATCCCAGGGACAGCTACAATGAGCAGTTCTTC.

A remark on this clonotype: The germline gene is not matched at one end of the junction; a read error may be the cause. The V gene is TRBV11-2, the J gene TRBJ2-5, with TRBD1 identical over 8 bases. The CDR3 spans 15 residues. Germline assignment: CDR1 SGHAT and CDR2 FQNNGV. The CDR3 sequence is CTSSRAGGPQETRYF. DNA of the CDR3: TGTACCAGCAGCCGGGCAGGGGGCCCGCAAGAGACCCGGTACTTC. Based on the CDR3 plus reference TRBV11-2 and TRBJ2-5, the full variable domain is EAGVAQSPRYKIIEKRQSVAFWCNPISGHATLYWYQQILGQGPKLLIQFQNNGVVDDSQLPKDRFSAERLKGVDSTLKIQPAKLEDSAVYLCTSSRAGGPQETRYFGPGTRLLVL.

This clonotype showed up many times. The J gene is TRBJ2-7, the V gene TRBV27; D is possibly TRBD2 (6 bases). CDR3 length equals 14 residues. Germline V gene lookup returns CDR1 MNHEY and CDR2 SMNVEV (reference sequence). V lost 8 bases and J 7 bases, leaving 21 bases between the germline ends. The CDR3 nucleotides are TGTGCCAGCGGCAAGGGGCAAATGGGGGGAGAGCAGTACTTC. Amino acid sequence: CASGKGQMGGEQYF.

This clonotype was counted many times. The CDR3 DNA is TGTGCCAGCAGCTCCGGACAGGGGGCGAAAGGATACGAGCAGTACTTC. This translates into CASSSGQGAKGYEQYF. V gene TRBV7-6 combines with J gene TRBJ2-7; 11 nucleotides agree with TRBD1. Germline CDR1 reads SGHVS; CDR2 reads FNYEAQ. CDR3 length: 16 amino acids. Germline trimming cut 4 bases from V and 4 bases from J; bases unmatched to any gene: 9.

The table lists this clonotype with a few counts. This CDR3 fails to terminate in the conserved phenylalanine or tryptophan, so it likely reflects a read error. The CDR3 sequence is CATSRDGGIYEQYL. The CDR3 region has the DNA TGTGCCACCAGCAGAGACGGGGGGATTTACGAGCAGTACCTC. This chain connects TRBV15 to TRBJ2-7; 7 bases line up with TRBD2. J gave up 4 bases and V 0 bases, and 3 bases lay outside the gene matches. The CDR3 spans 14 residues. The germline V gene has CDR1 LNHNV and CDR2 YYDKDF (reference sequence).

At least ten counts were recorded for this clonotype. This chain joins TRBV12-3 or TRBV12-4 and TRBJ2-7; tentative D call: TRBD1 (6 bases). Deletions cut 3 bases from V and 4 bases from J, with 16 bases between. This CDR3 has 15 amino acids. The DNA of the CDR3 is TGTGCCAGCAGTTTGATCCTTGACAGGTCTTACGAGCAGTACTTC. Its translation is CASSLILDRSYEQYF.

As regards this clonotype: A single base separates this from a much larger clone, so it may be a read error. This chain joins TRBV6-5 and TRBJ2-7; 10 bases align to TRBD1. The CDR3 spans 17 residues. CDR1 is MNHEY and CDR2 is SVGAGI in the germline V gene. Here the CDR3 DNA reads TGTGCCTGCAGTTCCTCACCCCCGGGACAGGGGTACCACGAGCAGTACTTC. Protein: CACSSSPPGQGYHEQYF.